This T cell receptor (beta chain) emerged from a study of shared clonotypes between healthy human individuals. Between the trimmed V and J ends, which lost 2 bases and 1 base, there was a span of 8 bases. The CDR3 totals 14 residues. The germline gives CDR1 SGHTA, CDR2 FQGNSA. Points from the study as a whole: Generally, naive subsets came out with larger estimated richness than memory subsets. Sequencing depth was predicted to influence how clonotypes are shared among donors. Genetic and exposure-history diversity was limited by the few donors. Collection of samples was limited to blood; tissue repertoires likely differ.

Here immunoSEQ multiplex PCR was the method, and the copy in TCRdb shows in-frame clones only, minus some. The sample includes some 2.4 million clones, 93% of them seen just once. A remark on this clone: The antigen is undetermined.

The receptor was derived from a young man in good health. Some clones in this sample may be carry-over from other donors' samples. The chain joins TRBV7-2 to TRBJ1-1, with unresolved D. The source material was naive CD4+ T cells from PBMCs. Subset of the sample: CD45RA+ positively selected. The CDR3 sequence is CASSLSAPNTEAFF. The CDR3 DNA sequence: TGTGCCAGCAGCTTAAGCGCCCCGAACACTGAAGCTTTCTTT.